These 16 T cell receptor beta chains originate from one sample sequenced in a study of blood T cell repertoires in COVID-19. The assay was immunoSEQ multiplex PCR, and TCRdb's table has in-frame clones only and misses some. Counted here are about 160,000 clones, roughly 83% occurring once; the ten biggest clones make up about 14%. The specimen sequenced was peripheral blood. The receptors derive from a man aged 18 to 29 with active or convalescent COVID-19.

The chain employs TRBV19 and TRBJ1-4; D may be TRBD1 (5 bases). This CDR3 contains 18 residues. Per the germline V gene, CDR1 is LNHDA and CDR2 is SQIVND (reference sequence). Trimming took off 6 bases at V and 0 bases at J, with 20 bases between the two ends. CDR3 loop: CASSMAGPSGATNEKLFF. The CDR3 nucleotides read TGTGCCAGTAGCATGGCAGGGCCCAGTGGGGCAACTAATGAAAAACTGTTTTTT. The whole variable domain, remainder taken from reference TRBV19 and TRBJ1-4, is DGGITQSPKYLFRKEGQNVTLSCEQNLNHDAMYWYRQDPGQGLRLIYYSQIVNDFQKGDIAEGYSVSREKKESFPLTVTSAQKNPTAFYLCASSMAGPSGATNEKLFFGSGTQLSVL.

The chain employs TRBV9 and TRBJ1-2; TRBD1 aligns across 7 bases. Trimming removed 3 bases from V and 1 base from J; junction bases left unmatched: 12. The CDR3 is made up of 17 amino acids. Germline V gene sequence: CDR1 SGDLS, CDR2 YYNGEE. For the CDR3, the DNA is TGTGCCAGCAGCGCCGGCATCGACAGGGTAGTTAACTATGGCTACACCTTC. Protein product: CASSAGIDRVVNYGYTF.

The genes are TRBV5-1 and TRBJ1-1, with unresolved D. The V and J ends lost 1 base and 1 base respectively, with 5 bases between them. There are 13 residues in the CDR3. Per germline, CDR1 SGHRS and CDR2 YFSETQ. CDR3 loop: CASSLSSNTEAFF. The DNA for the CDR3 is TGCGCCAGCAGCTTGAGCTCGAACACTGAAGCTTTCTTT.

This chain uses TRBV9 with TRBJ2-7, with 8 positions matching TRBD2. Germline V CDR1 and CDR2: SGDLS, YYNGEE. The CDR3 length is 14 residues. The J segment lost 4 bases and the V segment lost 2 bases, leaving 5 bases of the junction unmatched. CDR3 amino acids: CASSVRSGDYEQYF. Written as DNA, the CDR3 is TGTGCCAGCAGCGTTCGTAGCGGGGATTACGAGCAGTACTTC.

CDR3 sequence (DNA): TGTGCCAGCAAGGGTACAGGCTTGCAGCCCCAGCATTTT. Translated, it gives CASKGTGLQPQHF. V and J are TRBV12-3 or TRBV12-4 and TRBJ1-5; perhaps TRBD1 as D (5 bases). The CDR3 has 13 residues. The V gene lost 7 bases and the J gene lost 7 bases, with 14 bases spanning the gap.

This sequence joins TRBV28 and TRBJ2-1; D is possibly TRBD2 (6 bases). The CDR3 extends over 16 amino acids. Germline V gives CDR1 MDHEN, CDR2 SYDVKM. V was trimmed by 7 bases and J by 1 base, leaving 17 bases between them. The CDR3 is CASTPSSGTSYNEQFF. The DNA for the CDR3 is TGTGCCAGCACCCCATCCAGTGGGACTTCCTACAATGAGCAGTTCTTC. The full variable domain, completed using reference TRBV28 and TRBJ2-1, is DVKVTQSSRYLVKRTGEKVFLECVQDMDHENMFWYRQDPGLGLRLIYFSYDVKMKEKGDIPEGYSVSREKKERFSLILESASTNQTSMYLCASTPSSGTSYNEQFFGPGTRLTVL.

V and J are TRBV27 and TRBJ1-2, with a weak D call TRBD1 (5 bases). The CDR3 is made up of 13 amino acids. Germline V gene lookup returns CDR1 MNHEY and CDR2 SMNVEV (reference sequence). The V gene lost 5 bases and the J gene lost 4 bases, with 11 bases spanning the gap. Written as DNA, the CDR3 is TGTGCCAGCAGTCCAGGACACCTCTATGGCTACACCTTC. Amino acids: CASSPGHLYGYTF.

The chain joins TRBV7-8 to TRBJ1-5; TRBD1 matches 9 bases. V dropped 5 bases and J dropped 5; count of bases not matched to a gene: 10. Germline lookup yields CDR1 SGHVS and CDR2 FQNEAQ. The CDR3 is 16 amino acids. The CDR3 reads CASSPMGQGVDQPQHF. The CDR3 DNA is TGTGCCAGCAGCCCCATGGGACAGGGAGTTGATCAGCCCCAGCATTTT.

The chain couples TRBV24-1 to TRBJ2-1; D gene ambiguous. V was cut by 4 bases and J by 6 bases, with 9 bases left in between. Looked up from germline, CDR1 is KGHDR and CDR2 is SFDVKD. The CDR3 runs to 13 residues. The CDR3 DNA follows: TGTGCCACCAGTGACCCACCAGGCAATGAGCAGTTCTTC. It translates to CATSDPPGNEQFF.

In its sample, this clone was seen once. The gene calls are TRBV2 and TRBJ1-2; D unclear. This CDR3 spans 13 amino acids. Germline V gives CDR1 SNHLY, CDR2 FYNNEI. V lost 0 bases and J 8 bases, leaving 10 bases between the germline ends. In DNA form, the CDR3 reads TGTGCCAGCAGTGAAGCGCGAGTAGAAGGCTACACCTTC. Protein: CASSEARVEGYTF.

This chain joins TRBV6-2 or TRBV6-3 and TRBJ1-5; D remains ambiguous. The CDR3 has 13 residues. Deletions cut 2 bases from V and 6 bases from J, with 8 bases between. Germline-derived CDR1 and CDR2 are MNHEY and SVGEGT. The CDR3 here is CASSYGVSQPQHF. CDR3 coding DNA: TGTGCCAGCAGTTACGGAGTTAGTCAGCCCCAGCATTTT.

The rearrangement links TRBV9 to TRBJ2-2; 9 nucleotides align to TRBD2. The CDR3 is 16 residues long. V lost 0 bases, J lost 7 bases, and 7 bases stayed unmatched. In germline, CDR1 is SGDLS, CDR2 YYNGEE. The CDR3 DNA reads TGTGCCAGCAGCGTAGATGTAGCGGGAGTGTTCGGGGAGCTGTTTTTT. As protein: CASSVDVAGVFGELFF.

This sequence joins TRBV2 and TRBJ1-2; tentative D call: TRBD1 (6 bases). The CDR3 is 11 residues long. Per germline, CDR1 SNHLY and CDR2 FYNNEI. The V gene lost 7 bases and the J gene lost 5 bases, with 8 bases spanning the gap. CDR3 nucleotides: TGTGCCAGCAACAGGGATTATGGCTACACCTTC. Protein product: CASNRDYGYTF.

Written as DNA, the CDR3 is TGTGCCAGCAGTGAGGGGGCGCCCAATCAGCCCCAGCATTTT. This sequence encodes CASSEGAPNQPQHF. The chain has TRBV2 and TRBJ1-5; D perhaps matches TRBD1 (6 bases). Germline-derived CDR1 and CDR2 are SNHLY and FYNNEI. V was clipped by 3 bases and J by 3 bases, with 9 bases between them. The CDR3 has 14 residues.

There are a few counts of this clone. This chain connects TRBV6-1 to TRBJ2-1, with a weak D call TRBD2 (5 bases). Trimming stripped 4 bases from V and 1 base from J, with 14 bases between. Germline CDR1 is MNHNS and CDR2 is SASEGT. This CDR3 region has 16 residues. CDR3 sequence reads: CASSVFEGGSYNEQFF. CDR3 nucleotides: TGTGCCAGCAGTGTTTTCGAGGGTGGGTCCTACAATGAGCAGTTCTTC.

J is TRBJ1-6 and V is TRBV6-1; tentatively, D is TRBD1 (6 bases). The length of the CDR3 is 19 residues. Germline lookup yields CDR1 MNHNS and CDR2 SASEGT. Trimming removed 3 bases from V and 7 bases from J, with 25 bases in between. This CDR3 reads CASSEGLIGGRKGNSPLHF. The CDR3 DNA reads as TGTGCCAGCAGTGAGGGTCTAATAGGGGGAAGAAAGGGGAATTCACCCCTCCACTTT.